These 6 T cell receptor beta chains were sequenced from one sample in a study of early T cells in non-severe SARS-CoV-2 infection. TCRdb reanalysed the 5' RACE reads using MiXCR and keeps one entry per CDR3 protein. Of roughly 16,000 distinct CDR3 sequences in the sample, 4% to 5.5% were seen once. Material for sequencing was whole blood. The source of these receptors is an adult who was a healthcare worker with PCR-confirmed SARS-CoV-2 infection or an uninfected control (not recorded which).

The chain joins TRBV3-1 to TRBJ2-1, with TRBD2 matching 9 bases. The trim removed 2 bases at V and 1 base at J, leaving 0 bases unmatched. There are 15 residues in the CDR3. Germline-derived CDR1 and CDR2 are LGHDT and YNNKEL (reference sequence). CDR3 loop: CASSQSGRSYNEQFF. CDR3 nucleotide sequence: TGTGCCAGCAGCCAAAGCGGGAGGTCCTACAATGAGCAGTTCTTC.

This clonotype was observed many times. Written as DNA, the CDR3 is TGCAGCGTGAGGGGGCCGGGAGATCAGGACGGGGAGCTGTTTTTT. It translates to CSVRGPGDQDGELFF. The rearrangement joins TRBV29-1 to TRBJ2-2, with D possibly matching TRBD1 (7 bases). CDR1 and CDR2 (germline): SQVTM, ANQGSEA. Trimming shortened V by 6 bases and J by 7 bases, and 21 bases separated the two germline ends. CDR3 length: 15 amino acids.

This clonotype was seen at least ten times. The genes are TRBV19 and TRBJ1-5; TRBD1 matches at 7 bases. This CDR3 is 12 amino acids long. V lost 7 bases and J lost 6; bases outside the gene matches: 3. Germline lookup yields CDR1 LNHDA and CDR2 SQIVND (reference sequence). CDR3 in DNA: TGTGCCAGTACCAGACAGGGTCAGCCCCAGCATTTT. This gives the protein CASTRQGQPQHF.

This clonotype was picked up many times. This chain joins TRBV4-3 and TRBJ2-1; D call uncertain. CDR1 LGHNA and CDR2 YSLEER come from the germline V gene. V lost 4 bases and J 2 bases, leaving 12 bases between the germline ends. The length of the CDR3 is 15 residues. CDR3 in DNA: TGCGCCAGCAGCCCTGAGCCGGCCGCCTACAATGAGCAGTTCTTC. Encoded protein: CASSPEPAAYNEQFF.

This clonotype qualifies as medium-sized. Here the CDR3 reads CASSLGTSGKNEQFF. The CDR3 DNA sequence: TGTGCCAGCAGCCTCGGGACTAGCGGGAAAAATGAGCAGTTCTTC. The J gene is TRBJ2-1, the V gene TRBV7-8, with TRBD2 matching 13 bases. The V gene end was trimmed by 5 bases and the J gene end by 7 bases; junction bases not matched to a gene: 5. The CDR3 has 15 amino acids. Per germline, CDR1 SGHVS and CDR2 FQNEAQ. Supplemented by reference TRBV7-8 and TRBJ2-1, the full variable domain reads GAGVSQSPRYKVAKRGQDVALRCDPISGHVSLFWYQQALGQGPEFLTYFQNEAQLDKSGLPSDRFFAERPEGSVSTLKIQRTQQEDSAVYLCASSLGTSGKNEQFFGPGTRLTVL.

In this sample, this clonotype turned up a few times. The CDR3 is CASSILAGARETQYF. DNA for the CDR3: TGTGCCAGTAGTATCCTAGCGGGAGCCCGGGAGACCCAGTACTTC. The chain recombines TRBV19 with TRBJ2-5, with 10 bases identical to TRBD2. CDR3 size: 15 residues. The junction had 6 bases not matched to a gene; V was cut back by 3 bases and J by 5 bases. CDR1 LNHDA and CDR2 SQIVND come from the germline V gene (reference sequence).